This TCR beta chain was found in a study of radiation and T cells in renal cell carcinoma. A single count supports this clone. Time point specified: baseline pretreatment blood. The treatment was: 15 Gy SBRT to primary tumor, nephrectomy 4 weeks later. Sequencing used immunoSEQ multiplex PCR; TCRdb keeps in-frame clones, though not all of them. The data contain about 140,000 clones, over 65% of them singletons. Germline V gene lookup returns CDR1 SGHNT and CDR2 YYREEE (reference sequence). The CDR3 length is 15 residues. The ends were cut back, 0 bases at V and 0 bases at J, with 4 bases in the middle.

The chain uses TRBV5-4 and TRBJ2-6; D is ambiguous. The sequencing used blood, collected from a patient whose treatment included radiotherapy and nephrectomy. This clonotype was sampled from a woman aged 50 to 65 with renal cell carcinoma. CDR3 coding DNA: TGTGCCAGCAGCTTGGACCTCTCTGGGGCCAACGTCCTGACTTTC. Amino acids: CASSLDLSGANVLTF. Full variable domain (missing parts from reference TRBV5-4 and TRBJ2-6): ETGVTQSPTHLIKTRGQQVTLRCSSQSGHNTVSWYQQALGQGPQFIFQYYREEENGRGNFPPRFSGLQFPNYSSELNVNALELDDSALYLCASSLDLSGANVLTFGAGSRLTVL.